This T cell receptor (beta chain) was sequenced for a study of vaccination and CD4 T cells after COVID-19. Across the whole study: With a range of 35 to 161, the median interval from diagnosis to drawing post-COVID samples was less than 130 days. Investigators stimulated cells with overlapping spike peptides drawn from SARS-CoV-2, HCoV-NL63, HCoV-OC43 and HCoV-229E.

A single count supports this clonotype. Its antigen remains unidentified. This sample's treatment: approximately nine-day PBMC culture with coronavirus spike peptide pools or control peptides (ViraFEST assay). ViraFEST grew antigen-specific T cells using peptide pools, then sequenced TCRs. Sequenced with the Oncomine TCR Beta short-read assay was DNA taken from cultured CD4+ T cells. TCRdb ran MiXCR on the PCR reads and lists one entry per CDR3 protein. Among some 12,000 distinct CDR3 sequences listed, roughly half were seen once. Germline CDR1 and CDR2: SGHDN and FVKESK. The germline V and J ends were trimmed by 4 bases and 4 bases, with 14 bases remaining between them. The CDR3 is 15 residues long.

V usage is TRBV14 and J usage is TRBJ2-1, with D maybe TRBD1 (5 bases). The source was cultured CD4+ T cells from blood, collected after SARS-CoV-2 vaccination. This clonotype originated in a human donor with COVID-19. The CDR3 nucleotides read TGTGCCAGCAGCCCTGCGTTGGGGCGGTACAATGAGCAGTTCTTC. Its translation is CASSPALGRYNEQFF.